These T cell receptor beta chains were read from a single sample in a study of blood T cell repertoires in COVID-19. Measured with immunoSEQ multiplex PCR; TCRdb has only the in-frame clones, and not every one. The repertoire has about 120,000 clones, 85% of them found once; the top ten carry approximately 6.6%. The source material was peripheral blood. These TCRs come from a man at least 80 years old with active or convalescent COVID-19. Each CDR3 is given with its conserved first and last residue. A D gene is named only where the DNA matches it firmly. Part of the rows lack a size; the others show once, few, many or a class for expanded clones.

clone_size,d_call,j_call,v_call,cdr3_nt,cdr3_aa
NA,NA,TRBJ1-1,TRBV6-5,TGTGCCAGCAGTTTCGTGGGGAGTGCCACTGAAGCTTTCTTT,CASSFVGSATEAFF
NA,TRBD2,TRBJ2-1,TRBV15,TGTGCCACCAGCAAACCCCCTGGCGGGAGGCAGTTCTTC,CATSKPPGGRQFF
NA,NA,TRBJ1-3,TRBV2,TGTGCCAGCAGTGAGTTGCCGGGGGGATTCTCTGGAAACACCATATATTTT,CASSELPGGFSGNTIYF
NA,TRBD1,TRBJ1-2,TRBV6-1,TGTGCCAGCAGTGAAGCGGGACAGGGATACGGCTACACCTTC,CASSEAGQGYGYTF
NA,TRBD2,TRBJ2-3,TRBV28,TGTGCCAGCAGTTTACGAAGCGGGGGGGCCGGGGCAGATACGCAGTATTTT,CASSLRSGGAGADTQYF
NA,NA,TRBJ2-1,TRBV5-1,TGCGCCAGCAGCTTATATCGGGATGGTGAGCAGTTCTTC,CASSLYRDGEQFF
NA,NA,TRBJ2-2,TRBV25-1,TGTGCCAGCAGTCAAAGCCGAGAAGGGGTCCACGGGGAGCTGTTTTTT,CASSQSREGVHGELFF
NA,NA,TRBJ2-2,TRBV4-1,TGCGCCAGCAGCCACCTCACCGGGGAGCTGTTTTTT,CASSHLTGELFF
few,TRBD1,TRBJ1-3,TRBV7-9,TGTGCCAGCAGCCGTCCGGGACAGAATTTGAACACCATATATTTT,CASSRPGQNLNTIYF
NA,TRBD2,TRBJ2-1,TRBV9,TGTGCCAGCACCGAGCGTAGCGGGGGCCCCTACAATGAGCAGTTCTTC,CASTERSGGPYNEQFF
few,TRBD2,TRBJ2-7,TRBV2,TGTGCCAGCAGTTTCTTAAGCGGGGAAATCGACGAGCAGTACTTC,CASSFLSGEIDEQYF
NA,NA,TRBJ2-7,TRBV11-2,TGTGCCAGCAGCTTAGGTTCGGGGAGGTACGAGCAGTACTTC,CASSLGSGRYEQYF
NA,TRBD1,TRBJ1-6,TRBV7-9,TGTGCCAGCAGCTTAACGACAGGGGGCGCCCTTAGGGATAATTCACCCCTCCACTTT,CASSLTTGGALRDNSPLHF
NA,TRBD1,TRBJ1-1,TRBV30,TGTGCCTGGAGTGCCCATAGCCCTAAGACAGGGGCTGAAGCTTTCTTT,CAWSAHSPKTGAEAFF
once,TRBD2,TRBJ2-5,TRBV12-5,TGTGCTAGTGGTTTGGGTATAGCGGGGGGTAAATGGGAGACCCAGTACTTC,CASGLGIAGGKWETQYF
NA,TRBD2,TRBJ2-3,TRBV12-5,TGTGCTAGTGGCGCAACGGGACTAGCGGGAGTACAGGCAGATACGCAGTATTTT,CASGATGLAGVQADTQYF
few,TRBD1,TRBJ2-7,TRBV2,TGTGCCAGCACTGAGGGGGTGGGACAGGGTTACGAGCAGTACTTC,CASTEGVGQGYEQYF
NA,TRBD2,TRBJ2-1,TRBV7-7,TGTGCCAGCAGCTTAGGGACCCCGGGACTAGCGGGAGTGAGGAATGAGCAGTTCTTC,CASSLGTPGLAGVRNEQFF
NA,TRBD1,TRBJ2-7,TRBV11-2,TGTGCCAGCAGCTCTGATACAGGGGGACAAAGACACTACGAGCAGTACTTC,CASSSDTGGQRHYEQYF
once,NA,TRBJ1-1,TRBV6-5,TGTGCCAGCAGTTACTCGAACAGGGACACTGAAGCTTTCTTT,CASSYSNRDTEAFF